Listed below are T cell receptor beta chains from one sample, sequenced in a study of cytomegalovirus exposure and HLA in healthy donors. Generated by immunoSEQ multiplex PCR, the TCRdb table keeps only in-frame clones and is missing some. This sample's table has 120,000 to 150,000 clones. The material sequenced was PBMCs. The receptors originated from a young woman in good health and CMV-seronegative. Both conserved end residues are part of each CDR3. Each record gives: V gene, J gene, CDR3 length, D gene, CDR3 DNA, CDR3 protein. A D gene is named only where the DNA matches it firmly.

>TRBV11-3|TRBJ1-1|16|TRBD1
TGTGCCAGCAGCTTAAGGTCTCGACAGGGAAGGACTGAAGCTTTCTTT
CASSLRSRQGRTEAFF
>TRBV13|TRBJ2-3|14|TRBD1
TGTGCCAGCAGTCGAGACAGGGTATCAGATACGCAGTATTTT
CASSRDRVSDTQYF
>TRBV2|TRBJ2-1|15|NA
TGTGCCAGCAGTGGTGCCCAGCGGGCTGACAATGAGCAGTTCTTC
CASSGAQRADNEQFF
>TRBV7-9|TRBJ1-3|12|NA
TGTGCCAGCAGCGTGGACTTCGGCACCATATATTTT
CASSVDFGTIYF
>TRBV9|TRBJ1-3|20|NA
TGTGCCAGCAGCGACAGTAGAGCGGAGGAGGAGTACACATCTGGAAACACCATATATTTT
CASSDSRAEEEYTSGNTIYF
>TRBV11-2|TRBJ2-1|19|TRBD2
TGTGCCAGCAGCCCAGGGGGTTCGGCTAGCGGGAGTCCTCGGGGTGAGCAGTTCTTC
CASSPGGSASGSPRGEQFF
>TRBV9|TRBJ2-3|15|TRBD2
TGTGCCAGCAGCGTAGATTGGGCTAGCGGGGGGACGCAGTATTTT
CASSVDWASGGTQYF
>TRBV9|TRBJ1-5|17|TRBD1
TGTGCCAGCAGCCCTCACTCCGGTACAGGGGGGTTTCAGCCCCAGCATTTT
CASSPHSGTGGFQPQHF
>TRBV4-1|TRBJ2-7|15|NA
TGCGCCAGCAGCCAAGATGGTAATAGCTTCTACGAGCAGTACTTC
CASSQDGNSFYEQYF
>TRBV30|TRBJ1-6|12|TRBD1
TGTGCCTGGACCCTACAGGGGGCGCCCCTCCACTTT
CAWTLQGAPLHF
>TRBV6-5|TRBJ2-3|14|TRBD1
TGTGCCAGCTCAGGGACAGGGGTCACAGATACGCAGTATTTT
CASSGTGVTDTQYF
>TRBV9|TRBJ2-3|15|NA
TGTGCCAGCAGCCCACAGGGTCTCGGCACAGATACGCAGTATTTT
CASSPQGLGTDTQYF
>TRBV6-1|TRBJ1-1|14|TRBD1
TGTGCCAGCAGTTATCGACAGGGGTACACTGAAGCTTTCTTT
CASSYRQGYTEAFF
>TRBV19|TRBJ2-2|15|TRBD1
TGTGCCAGCCGGGACAGGGGTTCGAACACCGGGGAGCTGTTTTTT
CASRDRGSNTGELFF